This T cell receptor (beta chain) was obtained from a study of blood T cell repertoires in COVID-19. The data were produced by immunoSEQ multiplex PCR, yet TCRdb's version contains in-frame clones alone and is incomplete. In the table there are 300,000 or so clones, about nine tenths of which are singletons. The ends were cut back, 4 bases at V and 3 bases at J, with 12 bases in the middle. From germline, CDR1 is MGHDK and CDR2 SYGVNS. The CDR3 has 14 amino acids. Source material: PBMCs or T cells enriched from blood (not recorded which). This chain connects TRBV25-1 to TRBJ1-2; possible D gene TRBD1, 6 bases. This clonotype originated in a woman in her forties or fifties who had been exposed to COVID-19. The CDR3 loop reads CASSVGGMDYGYTF. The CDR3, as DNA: TGTGCCAGCAGTGTAGGGGGTATGGACTATGGCTACACCTTC.